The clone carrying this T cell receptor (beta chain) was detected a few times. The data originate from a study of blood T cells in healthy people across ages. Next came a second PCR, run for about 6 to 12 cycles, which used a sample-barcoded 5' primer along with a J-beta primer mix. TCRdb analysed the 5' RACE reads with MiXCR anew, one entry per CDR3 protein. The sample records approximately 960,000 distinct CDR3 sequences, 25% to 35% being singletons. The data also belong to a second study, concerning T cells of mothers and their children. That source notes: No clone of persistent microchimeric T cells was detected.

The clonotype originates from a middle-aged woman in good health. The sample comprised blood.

CDR3 in DNA: TGTGCCAGCAGTTCCTGGGACAGGGGACGGGTTGAGCAGTTCTTC. Protein: CASSSWDRGRVEQFF. This chain connects TRBV28 to TRBJ2-1; TRBD1 aligns across 10 bases. CDR3 size: 15 residues. V was pared by 4 bases and J by 9 bases, with 9 bases of the junction left unmatched. Germline CDR1 reads MDHEN; CDR2 reads SYDVKM.